These T cell receptor beta chains were read from a single sample in a study of blood T cell repertoires in COVID-19. The method was immunoSEQ multiplex PCR; TCRdb's version includes in-frame clones alone and lacks a portion of them. The profile covers some 130,000 clones, with around 85% appearing a single time and 15% to 20% taken by the ten largest. Input material: peripheral blood. The receptors shown here come from a woman aged 80 or older with acute or convalescent COVID-19. CDR3s include the opening cysteine and the closing phenylalanine or tryptophan. A D gene is named only where the DNA matches it firmly. Some rows have no size entry. The others give once, few or many, or a class for an expanded clone.

j_call d_call clone_size v_call cdr3_aa cdr3_nt
TRBJ2-3 - - TRBV24-1 CATSDPGSSSTDTQYF TGTGCCACCAGTGATCCCGGGAGTTCGAGCACAGATACGCAGTATTTT
TRBJ1-1 TRBD1 - TRBV6-2/TRBV6-3 CASSAPQGRTEAFF TGTGCCAGCAGTGCCCCACAGGGGAGGACTGAAGCTTTCTTT
TRBJ1-3 - once TRBV30 CAWSVGPGNTIYF TGTGCCTGGAGTGTTGGCCCTGGAAACACCATATATTTT
TRBJ1-4 TRBD1 - TRBV5-1 CASSLQGSNEKLFF TGCGCCAGCAGCTTACAGGGGTCAAATGAAAAACTGTTTTTT
TRBJ2-3 - - TRBV5-1 CASSPGHTDTQYF TGCGCCAGCAGCCCGGGACACACAGATACGCAGTATTTT
TRBJ1-2 TRBD1 - TRBV5-1 CASSWGQGGGYTF TGCGCCAGCAGCTGGGGACAGGGAGGTGGCTACACCTTC
TRBJ2-1 - - TRBV3-1/TRBV3-2 CASSPRVFLATEQFF TGTGCCAGCAGCCCCCGGGTATTTCTGGCTACCGAGCAGTTCTTC
TRBJ1-2 - few TRBV29-1 CSVQIFGNYGYTF TGCAGCGTCCAAATTTTCGGGAACTATGGCTACACCTTC
TRBJ1-1 - once TRBV10-1 CASSERGKSTEAFF TGCGCCAGCAGTGAGCGGGGGAAGAGCACTGAAGCTTTCTTT
TRBJ1-1 TRBD1 few TRBV7-9 CASRQGGNTEAFF TGTGCCAGCAGACAGGGGGGGAACACTGAAGCTTTCTTT
TRBJ1-5 - - TRBV5-1 CASSWGGFNQPQHF TGCGCCAGCAGCTGGGGGGGGTTCAATCAGCCCCAGCATTTT
TRBJ2-7 TRBD1 - TRBV7-9 CASSKPDRGKSYEQYF TGTGCCAGCAGCAAACCCGACAGGGGGAAGTCCTACGAGCAGTACTTC
TRBJ2-5 TRBD2 - TRBV7-2 CASSLGGSGSRGATQYF TGTGCCAGCAGCTTAGGGGGTAGCGGGAGCCGAGGGGCGACCCAGTACTTC
TRBJ2-5 - - TRBV21-1 CASSTLLGALLTGEETQYF TGTGCCAGCAGCACCCTCCTCGGGGCCCTTCTAACGGGAGAAGAGACCCAGTACTTC
TRBJ1-4 TRBD1 - TRBV3-1/TRBV3-2 CASSLRDRAEKLFF TGTGCCAGCAGCCTCCGGGACAGGGCCGAAAAACTGTTTTTT
TRBJ2-7 - - TRBV11-2 CASSSYRSSYEQYF TGTGCCAGCAGCTCATACAGGAGCTCCTACGAGCAGTACTTC
TRBJ1-4 TRBD1 - TRBV4-1 CASSQDWTGDEKLFF TGCGCCAGCAGCCAAGACTGGACAGGGGATGAAAAACTGTTTTTT
TRBJ1-2 - - TRBV20-1 CSAPGLGYTF TGCAGTGCACCAGGGTTAGGCTACACCTTC
TRBJ1-1 TRBD1 - TRBV6-6 CASENARDRGGPEAFF TGTGCCAGCGAAAACGCCCGGGACAGGGGAGGTCCTGAAGCTTTCTTT
TRBJ1-4 TRBD1 once TRBV18 CASSPFRQGASTNEKLFF TGTGCCAGCTCACCATTCCGGCAGGGGGCCTCTACTAATGAAAAACTGTTTTTT
TRBJ2-2 TRBD1 once TRBV24-1 CATSTGGSGELFF TGTGCCACCAGTACAGGGGGCTCCGGGGAGCTGTTTTTT
TRBJ1-1 - once TRBV6-2/TRBV6-3 CASSYGPRNTEAFF TGTGCCAGCAGTTACGGGCCGAGAAACACTGAAGCTTTCTTT
TRBJ1-4 - - TRBV18 CASSPPGHYEKLFF TGTGCCAGCTCACCTCCGGGACATTATGAAAAACTGTTTTTT
TRBJ1-6 - - TRBV3-1/TRBV3-2 CASSTVNSPLHF TGTGCCAGCAGTACAGTTAATTCACCCCTCCACTTT
TRBJ1-1 TRBD1 - TRBV30 CAWLQGRYTEAFF TGTGCCTGGCTACAGGGGCGTTACACTGAAGCTTTCTTT
TRBJ1-2 - - TRBV7-9 CASSLEWGQKGGYTF TGTGCCAGCAGCCTGGAATGGGGTCAAAAGGGGGGCTACACCTTC
TRBJ2-7 TRBD1 - TRBV3-1/TRBV3-2 CASSQKRQGKTGYEQYF TGTGCCAGCAGCCAAAAAAGACAGGGGAAAACCGGCTACGAGCAGTACTTC
TRBJ2-7 TRBD1 - TRBV5-1 CASSLAPGQEWFYEQYF TGCGCCAGCAGCTTGGCCCCCGGACAGGAGTGGTTTTACGAGCAGTACTTC
TRBJ1-2 - - TRBV27 CASSEAENYGYTF TGTGCCAGCAGCGAAGCGGAAAACTATGGCTACACCTTC
TRBJ1-5 - - TRBV18 CASSPDEQGGQPQHF TGTGCCAGCTCACCAGACGAACAGGGTGGGCAGCCCCAGCATTTT
TRBJ2-1 TRBD2 - TRBV19 CASSIIAGGRHEQFF TGTGCCAGTAGTATCATAGCGGGGGGTCGGCATGAGCAGTTCTTC
TRBJ2-7 TRBD1 - TRBV4-3 CASSQGRQGNYEQYF TGCGCCAGCAGCCAAGGCCGACAGGGAAACTACGAGCAGTACTTC
TRBJ1-4 - - TRBV3-1/TRBV3-2 CASSQDGELFF TGTGCCAGCAGCCAGGATGGAGAACTGTTTTTT
TRBJ1-2 - few TRBV6-5 CASRRPDRRGYTF TGTGCCAGCAGGAGGCCCGACAGGAGGGGCTACACCTTC
TRBJ1-6 TRBD1 - TRBV30 CAWRGQHNSPLHF TGTGCCTGGAGGGGACAGCATAATTCACCCCTCCACTTT
TRBJ2-7 TRBD1 few TRBV30 CAWSDGQDYEQYF TGTGCCTGGAGTGACGGACAGGACTACGAGCAGTACTTC
TRBJ1-2 TRBD1 - TRBV18 CASSPPTGDGYGYTF TGTGCCAGCTCACCACCGACAGGGGACGGCTATGGCTACACCTTC
TRBJ2-2 - - TRBV4-3 CASSQRSFPNTGELFF TGCGCCAGCAGCCAAAGGAGCTTCCCGAACACCGGGGAGCTGTTTTTT
TRBJ2-2 TRBD2 - TRBV7-6 CASSRGLAGNTGELFF TGTGCCAGCAGCCGGGGACTAGCGGGGAACACCGGGGAGCTGTTTTTT
TRBJ2-1 TRBD1 - TRBV6-6 CASRPRQGISYNEQFF TGTGCCAGCCGGCCACGACAGGGGATTAGCTACAATGAGCAGTTCTTC
TRBJ2-3 - - TRBV6-1 CASSEAGGGAADTQYF TGTGCCAGCAGTGAAGCGGGGGGGGGCGCCGCAGATACGCAGTATTTT
TRBJ1-1 - - TRBV30 CAWTLGVTRNTEAFF TGTGCCTGGACACTCGGGGTCACAAGGAACACTGAAGCTTTCTTT
TRBJ2-7 - - TRBV7-9 CASSFVAEEDGSYEQYF TGTGCCAGCAGCTTTGTGGCCGAGGAGGATGGCTCCTACGAGCAGTACTTC
TRBJ1-1 TRBD1 - TRBV9 CASSAGQGRQSGTEAFF TGTGCCAGCAGCGCCGGACAGGGCAGACAATCAGGGACTGAAGCTTTCTTT
TRBJ2-1 TRBD2 - TRBV10-1 CASSESLAGPYNEQFF TGCGCCAGCAGTGAGTCTTTAGCGGGGCCGTACAATGAGCAGTTCTTC
TRBJ1-1 TRBD1 - TRBV27 CASRPTGQGGGVTEAFF TGTGCCAGCAGGCCGACGGGACAGGGAGGGGGGGTAACTGAAGCTTTCTTT
TRBJ2-5 TRBD2 - TRBV2 CASSEGLAGETQYF TGTGCCAGCAGTGAGGGGTTAGCGGGGGAGACCCAGTACTTC
TRBJ1-6 TRBD1 - TRBV6-2/TRBV6-3 CASSSANRGGNSPLHF TGTGCCAGCAGTTCCGCCAACAGGGGAGGTAATTCACCCCTCCACTTT
TRBJ1-3 TRBD1 - TRBV5-1 CASSLWAGTGGSPGNTIYF TGCGCCAGCAGCTTGTGGGCCGGGACAGGAGGCTCTCCTGGAAACACCATATATTTT